The next 20 T cell receptor beta chains were all read from a single sample in a study of CXCR3-negative and CXCR3-positive naive CD8 T cells. UMI-labeled TRB cDNA libraries were prepared by 5' RACE. TCRdb reprocessed the 5' RACE reads, with one entry per CDR3 protein and no DNA. The repertoire table contains 60,000 or so distinct CDR3 sequences. The sample comprised memory CD8+ T cells from blood. The receptors derive from a human donor in good health. Some clones in this sample may be carry-over from other donors' samples.

The rearrangement joins TRBV29-1 to TRBJ2-7. This CDR3 region has 13 residues. The germline gives CDR1 SQVTM, CDR2 ANQGSEA. This chain's CDR3 is CSVEADDSYEQYF.

This chain connects TRBV12-3 or TRBV12-4 to TRBJ2-7; the TCRdb D gene call, TRBD2, has no DNA to confirm it. This CDR3 comprises 16 residues. The CDR3 region is CASSRSAGGRSYEQYF.

This chain links TRBV12-5 with TRBJ2-7; TCRdb lists TRBD2, though no DNA is available to test this call. The CDR3 extends over 15 amino acids. Germline lookup yields CDR1 LGHNT and CDR2 FRNRAP. The chain's CDR3 is CASAPPGLVASEQYF.

V is TRBV29-1 and J is TRBJ2-1; the TRBD2 assignment by TCRdb is unverifiable without DNA. Germline V gene lookup returns CDR1 SQVTM and CDR2 ANQGSEA. The CDR3 contains 16 residues. The CDR3 region is CSDISPSMMSYNEQFF.

The rearrangement joins TRBV6-5 to TRBJ2-5; TCRdb outputs TRBD2, but without DNA this stays unchecked. The CDR3 consists of 14 residues. Germline CDR1 MNHEY, CDR2 SVGAGI. This CDR3 is CASTHGSGTETQYF.

The genes are TRBV29-1 and TRBJ2-7; without DNA, the TCRdb call of TRBD1 cannot be checked. This CDR3 spans 16 amino acids. Germline V lookup: CDR1 SQVTM, CDR2 ANQGSEA. The CDR3 spells CSAETKDPGQGYEQYF.

The chain recombines TRBV20-1 with TRBJ1-6; the D call from TCRdb, TRBD1, cannot be confirmed without DNA. CDR1 and CDR2 (germline): DFQATT, SNEGSKA (reference sequence). There are 18 residues in the CDR3. The CDR3 sequence is CSAREQGRRVSYNSPLHF.

This chain links TRBV20-1 with TRBJ2-7; TCRdb calls TRBD2, which cannot be checked without DNA. Germline V gene data show CDR1 as DFQATT and CDR2 as SNEGSKA (reference sequence). The CDR3 extends over 14 amino acids. CDR3: CSAAPSGRTHEQYF.

The rearrangement uses TRBV12-5 and TRBJ2-2; as DNA is missing, the TRBD2 call by TCRdb cannot be tested. CDR1 LGHNT and CDR2 FRNRAP come from the germline V gene. The CDR3 has 16 amino acids. CDR3 sequence reads: CASGPRLAGGTGELFF.

This rearrangement joins TRBV29-1 to TRBJ2-2; with no DNA, the TCRdb D assignment of TRBD1 cannot be verified. Germline values: CDR1 SQVTM, CDR2 ANQGSEA. This CDR3 is 13 amino acids long. Here the CDR3 reads CSARDASTGELFF.

J is TRBJ2-1 and V is TRBV29-1. This CDR3 has 13 amino acids. Looked up from germline, CDR1 is SQVTM and CDR2 is ANQGSEA. The CDR3 here is CSVEGTPYNEQFF.

The chain combines TRBV28 with TRBJ1-6; no DNA is available, so the TRBD1 call from TCRdb remains unchecked. The CDR3 is made up of 15 amino acids. Germline lookup yields CDR1 MDHEN and CDR2 SYDVKM. This CDR3 reads CASSPPLTGYSPLHF.

The chain is built from TRBV7-3 and TRBJ2-2; TCRdb outputs TRBD2, but without DNA this stays unchecked. CDR1 SGHTA and CDR2 FQGTGA come from the germline V gene. The CDR3 is made up of 14 amino acids. The CDR3: CASSPLVKTGELFF.

The rearrangement joins TRBV4-2 to TRBJ1-1; TCRdb gives TRBD1 as the D gene, but with no DNA this cannot be confirmed. The CDR3 is 16 amino acids. CDR1 and CDR2 from the germline V gene are LGHNA and YNFKEQ. Here the CDR3 reads CASSQDWGGRHYEAFF.

The chain is built from TRBV20-1 and TRBJ2-3; TCRdb lists TRBD1, though no DNA is available to test this call. The CDR3 has 13 residues. Germline values: CDR1 DFQATT, CDR2 SNEGSKA (reference sequence). The chain's CDR3 is CSASGGMTDTQYF.

The rearrangement links TRBV28 to TRBJ2-6. The germline V gene has CDR1 MDHEN and CDR2 SYDVKM. This CDR3 is 17 amino acids long. The CDR3 region is CASGFAIVNSGANVLTF.

This chain uses TRBV29-1 with TRBJ1-1; TCRdb returns TRBD1, unconfirmable since there is no DNA. From germline, CDR1 is SQVTM and CDR2 ANQGSEA. The CDR3 totals 13 residues. CDR3 sequence: CSVDTTGLTEAFF.

The chain joins TRBV3-2 to TRBJ2-3. TRBV3-2 is reported as a pseudogene. The CDR3 spans 17 residues. CDR3 in amino acids: CASSQAPDPKVTDTQYF.

The chain employs TRBV15 and TRBJ2-2. The germline CDR1 and CDR2 sequences are LNHNV and YYDKDF (reference sequence). The CDR3 loop spans 13 amino acids. This CDR3 reads CATSSKRAGELFF.

J is TRBJ2-3 and V is TRBV27. The CDR3 sequence is 13 residues long. The germline gives CDR1 MNHEY, CDR2 SMNVEV (reference sequence). The CDR3 loop is CASSYWLTDTQYF.